This TCR beta chain originates from a study of technical replicates of blood from four donors. TCRdb keeps only in-frame clones here, not all; method: immunoSEQ multiplex PCR. This table holds roughly 80,000 clones, 85% to 95% found once. The CDR3 sequence is 16 residues long. The ends were cut back, 4 bases at V and 3 bases at J, with 17 bases in the middle. Germline CDR1 reads SGDLS; CDR2 reads YYNGEE. Source material: T cells isolated from PBMCs. This clonotype was obtained from a human donor in good health. The chain joins TRBV9 to TRBJ2-4, with D possibly being TRBD1 (5 bases). CDR3 bases: TGTGCCAGCAGCCTATCTAGGGGTTGGGTCAAAAACATTCAGTACTTC. Protein sequence: CASSLSRGWVKNIQYF.